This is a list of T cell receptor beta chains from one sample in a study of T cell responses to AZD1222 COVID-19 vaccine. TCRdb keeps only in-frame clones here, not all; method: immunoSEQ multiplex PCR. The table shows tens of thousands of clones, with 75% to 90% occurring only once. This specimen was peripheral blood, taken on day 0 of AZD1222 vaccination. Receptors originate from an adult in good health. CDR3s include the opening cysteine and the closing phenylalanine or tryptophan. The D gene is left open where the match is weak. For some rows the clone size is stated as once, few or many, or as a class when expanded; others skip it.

CASSLEGQGMYEQYF	TGTGCCAGCAGTTTAGAGGGACAGGGTATGTACGAGCAGTACTTC	TRBD1	TRBV28	-	TRBJ2-7
CASSPVTRGTGELFF	TGTGCCAGCTCACCCGTAACCCGGGGGACAGGGGAGCTGTTTTTT	-	TRBV18	once	TRBJ2-2
CASSPTEGGNQPQHF	TGTGCCAGCAGCCCTACGGAGGGCGGGAATCAGCCCCAGCATTTT	-	TRBV9	few	TRBJ1-5
CASSTLEGGSHEQYF	TGTGCCAGCAGCACCCTGGAAGGCGGGAGCCACGAGCAGTACTTC	TRBD2	TRBV7-2	-	TRBJ2-7
CASSRTSSYNEQFF	TGTGCCAGCAGCCGGACCTCGTCTTACAATGAGCAGTTCTTC	-	TRBV6-5	-	TRBJ2-1
CASSQGGEETQYF	TGTGCCAGCAGCCAGGGGGGGGAAGAGACCCAGTACTTC	-	TRBV2	-	TRBJ2-5
CAISEPPGYTF	TGTGCCATCAGTGAGCCGCCCGGCTACACCTTC	-	TRBV10-3	-	TRBJ1-2
CASSPGLAGHSYEQYF	TGTGCCAGCAGCCCGGGACTAGCGGGGCACTCCTACGAGCAGTACTTC	TRBD2	TRBV5-6	-	TRBJ2-7
CASSLGREQLFF	TGTGCCAGCAGCTTGGGGCGTGAACAACTGTTTTTT	-	TRBV5-6	-	TRBJ1-4
CASSPAGHTSTDTQYF	TGTGCCAGCAGCCCGGCGGGCCACACTAGCACAGATACGCAGTATTTT	-	TRBV7-9	-	TRBJ2-3
CASSRLAGKGTYEQYF	TGTGCCAGCAGCCGTTTAGCGGGAAAGGGGACCTACGAGCAGTACTTC	TRBD2	TRBV28	-	TRBJ2-7
CASSERGGRAPYNEQFF	TGCGCCAGCAGTGAGAGAGGCGGGAGGGCCCCTTACAATGAGCAGTTCTTC	TRBD2	TRBV10-2	-	TRBJ2-1
CAASEASGAYEQYF	TGTGCCGCCAGTGAAGCTAGCGGCGCCTACGAGCAGTACTTC	TRBD2	TRBV24-1	-	TRBJ2-7
CASRDQREAGELFF	TGTGCCAGCAGAGACCAGCGGGAGGCCGGGGAGCTGTTTTTT	TRBD2	TRBV7-2	-	TRBJ2-2
CASSYGSASGRNEQFF	TGTGCCAGCAGTTACGGGTCGGCTAGCGGGCGCAATGAGCAGTTCTTC	TRBD2	TRBV6-5	once	TRBJ2-1
CASSQDHRTSGNTDTQYF	TGTGCCAGCAGCCAAGATCATCGGACTAGCGGGAACACAGATACGCAGTATTTT	TRBD2	TRBV3-1/TRBV3-2	-	TRBJ2-3
CATAPGSSFYNEQFF	TGTGCCACGGCCCCAGGGTCTAGCTTCTACAATGAGCAGTTCTTC	-	TRBV24-1	-	TRBJ2-1
CSVSGLSPNEQYF	TGCAGCGTCTCGGGTCTCTCGCCCAACGAGCAGTACTTC	-	TRBV29-1	-	TRBJ2-7
CASSLARSSGRVTSEQYF	TGTGCCAGCAGCTTAGCGCGGTCTAGCGGGAGGGTAACTTCCGAGCAGTACTTC	TRBD2	TRBV7-8	-	TRBJ2-7
CASSQEGTGSRAFF	TGTGCCAGCAGCCAAGAGGGGACAGGCAGTAGGGCTTTCTTT	TRBD1	TRBV3-1/TRBV3-2	-	TRBJ1-1
CASSVDGQGGQPQHF	TGTGCCAGCAGCGTAGACGGACAGGGTGGACAGCCCCAGCATTTT	TRBD1	TRBV9	few	TRBJ1-5
CASSPPVEGATNEKLFF	TGTGCCAGCTCACCACCGGTGGAGGGGGCAACTAATGAAAAACTGTTTTTT	-	TRBV18	-	TRBJ1-4
CASSRTSGRALESYEQYF	TGTGCCAGCAGCCGGACTAGCGGGAGGGCACTGGAAAGCTACGAGCAGTACTTC	TRBD2	TRBV2	-	TRBJ2-7
CASRRTSGAYNEQFF	TGTGCCAGCAGACGGACTAGCGGAGCGTACAATGAGCAGTTCTTC	TRBD2	TRBV6-5	-	TRBJ2-1
CASSVTSGSYNEQFF	TGTGCCAGCAGCGTAACTAGCGGGAGCTACAATGAGCAGTTCTTC	TRBD2	TRBV7-3	-	TRBJ2-1
CASSLAQGNTGELFF	TGCGCCAGCAGCTTGGCGCAGGGGAACACCGGGGAGCTGTTTTTT	-	TRBV5-1	-	TRBJ2-2
CASSLQRQKNQPQHF	TGTGCCAGCAGTCTCCAAAGACAGAAGAATCAGCCCCAGCATTTT	-	TRBV28	-	TRBJ1-5
CSVLQGASPLHF	TGCAGCGTTCTACAGGGAGCATCACCCCTCCACTTT	-	TRBV29-1	-	TRBJ1-6
CATSDSGSIYEQYF	TGTGCCACCAGTGATTCCGGGTCGATTTACGAGCAGTACTTC	-	TRBV24-1	once	TRBJ2-7
CASSEALRGDTQYF	TGTGCCAGCAGTGAAGCGCTTCGGGGGGATACGCAGTATTTT	-	TRBV6-1	-	TRBJ2-3
CASSPQGFTEAFF	TGTGCCAGCAGTCCACAGGGTTTCACTGAAGCTTTCTTT	-	TRBV6-5	-	TRBJ1-1
CASQVGHLLSNQPQHF	TGTGCCAGCCAAGTCGGACACCTCCTTAGCAATCAGCCCCAGCATTTT	-	TRBV19	-	TRBJ1-5
CASSKMYSTEAFF	TGTGCCAGCAGTAAGATGTACAGCACTGAAGCTTTCTTT	-	TRBV5-5	medium-sized	TRBJ1-1
CASTEGGLYNSPLHF	TGCGCCAGCACGGAAGGGGGCCTCTATAATTCACCCCTCCACTTT	TRBD1	TRBV10-2	-	TRBJ1-6